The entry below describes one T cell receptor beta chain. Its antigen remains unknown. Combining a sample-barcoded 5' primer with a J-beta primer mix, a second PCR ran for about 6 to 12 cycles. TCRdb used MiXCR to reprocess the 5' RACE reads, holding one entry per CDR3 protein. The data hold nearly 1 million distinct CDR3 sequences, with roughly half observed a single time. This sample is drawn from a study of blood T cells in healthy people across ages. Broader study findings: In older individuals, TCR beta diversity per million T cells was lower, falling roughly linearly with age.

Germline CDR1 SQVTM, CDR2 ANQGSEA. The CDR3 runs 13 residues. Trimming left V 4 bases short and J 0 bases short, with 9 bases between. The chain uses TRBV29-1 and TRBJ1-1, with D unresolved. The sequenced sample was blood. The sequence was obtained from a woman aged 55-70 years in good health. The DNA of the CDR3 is TGCAGCGTTGGACACCGACTGAACACTGAAGCTTTCTTT. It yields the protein CSVGHRLNTEAFF.